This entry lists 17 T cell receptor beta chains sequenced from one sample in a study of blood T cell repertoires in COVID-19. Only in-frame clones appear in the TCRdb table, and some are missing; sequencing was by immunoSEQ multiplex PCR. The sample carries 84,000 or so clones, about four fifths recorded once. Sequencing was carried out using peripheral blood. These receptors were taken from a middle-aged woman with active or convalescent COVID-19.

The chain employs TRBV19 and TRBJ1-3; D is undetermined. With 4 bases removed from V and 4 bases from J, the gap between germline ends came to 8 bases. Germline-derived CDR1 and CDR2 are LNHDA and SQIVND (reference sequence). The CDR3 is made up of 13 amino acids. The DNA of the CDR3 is TGTGCCAGTAGTACCTACCACGGAAACACCATATATTTT. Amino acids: CASSTYHGNTIYF. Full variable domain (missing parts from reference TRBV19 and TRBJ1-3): DGGITQSPKYLFRKEGQNVTLSCEQNLNHDAMYWYRQDPGQGLRLIYYSQIVNDFQKGDIAEGYSVSREKKESFPLTVTSAQKNPTAFYLCASSTYHGNTIYFGEGSWLTVV.

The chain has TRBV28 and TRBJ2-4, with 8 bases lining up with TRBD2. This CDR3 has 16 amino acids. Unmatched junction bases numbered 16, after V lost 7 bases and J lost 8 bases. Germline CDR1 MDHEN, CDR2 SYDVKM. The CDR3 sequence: CASTGGAVPYLDIQYF. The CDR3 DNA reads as TGTGCCAGCACCGGGGGGGCCGTCCCCTACCTTGACATTCAGTACTTC.

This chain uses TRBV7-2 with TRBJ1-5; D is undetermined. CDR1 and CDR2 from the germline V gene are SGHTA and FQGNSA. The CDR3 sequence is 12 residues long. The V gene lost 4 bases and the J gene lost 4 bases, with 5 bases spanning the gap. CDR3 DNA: TGTGCCAGCAGCTCCGTTAATCAGCCCCAGCATTTT. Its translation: CASSSVNQPQHF.

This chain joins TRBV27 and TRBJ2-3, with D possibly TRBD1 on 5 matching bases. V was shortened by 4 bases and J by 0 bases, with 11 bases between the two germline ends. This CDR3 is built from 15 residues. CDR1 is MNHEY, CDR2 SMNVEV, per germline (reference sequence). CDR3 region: CASSSRTSSTDTQYF. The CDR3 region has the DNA TGTGCCAGCAGTTCCCGGACATCTAGCACAGATACGCAGTATTTT.

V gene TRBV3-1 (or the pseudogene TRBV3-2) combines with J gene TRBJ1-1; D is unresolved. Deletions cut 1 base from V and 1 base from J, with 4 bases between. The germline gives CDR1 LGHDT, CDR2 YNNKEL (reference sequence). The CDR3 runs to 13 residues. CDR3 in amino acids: CASSQVKNTEAFF. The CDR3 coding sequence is TGTGCCAGCAGCCAAGTTAAGAACACTGAAGCTTTCTTT.

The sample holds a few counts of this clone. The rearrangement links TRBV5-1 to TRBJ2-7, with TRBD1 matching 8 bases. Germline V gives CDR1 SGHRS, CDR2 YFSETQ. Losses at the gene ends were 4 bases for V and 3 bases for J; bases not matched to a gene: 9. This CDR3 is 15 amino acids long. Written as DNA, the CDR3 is TGCGCCAGCAGCGTCTGGACAGGGAAAGGCTACGAGCAGTACTTC. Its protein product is CASSVWTGKGYEQYF.

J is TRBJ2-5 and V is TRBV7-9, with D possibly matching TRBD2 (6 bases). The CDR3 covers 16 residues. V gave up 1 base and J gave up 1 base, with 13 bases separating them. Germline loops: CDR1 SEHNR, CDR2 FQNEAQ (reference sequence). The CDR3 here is CASSLVRGSGQETQYF. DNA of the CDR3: TGTGCCAGCAGCTTAGTTCGGGGTAGCGGCCAAGAGACCCAGTACTTC.

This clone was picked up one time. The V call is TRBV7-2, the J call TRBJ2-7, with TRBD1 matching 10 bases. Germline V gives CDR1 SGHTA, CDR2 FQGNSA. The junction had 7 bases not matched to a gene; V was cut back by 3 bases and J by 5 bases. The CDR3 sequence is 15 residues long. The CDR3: CASSLAGTGAHEQYF. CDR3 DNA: TGTGCCAGCAGCTTGGCCGGGACAGGGGCTCACGAGCAGTACTTC. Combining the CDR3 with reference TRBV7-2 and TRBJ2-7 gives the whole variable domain GAGVSQSPSNKVTEKGKDVELRCDPISGHTALYWYRQSLGQGLEFLIYFQGNSAPDKSGLPSDRFSAERTGGSVSTLTIQRTQQEDSAVYLCASSLAGTGAHEQYFGPGTRLTVT.

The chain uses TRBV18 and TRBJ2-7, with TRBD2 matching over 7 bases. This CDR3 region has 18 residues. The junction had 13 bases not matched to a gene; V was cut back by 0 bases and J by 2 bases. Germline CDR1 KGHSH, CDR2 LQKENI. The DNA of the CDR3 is TGTGCCAGCTCACCACCGTTATCTAGCGGAAAGACCCCCTACGAGCAGTACTTC. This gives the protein CASSPPLSSGKTPYEQYF.

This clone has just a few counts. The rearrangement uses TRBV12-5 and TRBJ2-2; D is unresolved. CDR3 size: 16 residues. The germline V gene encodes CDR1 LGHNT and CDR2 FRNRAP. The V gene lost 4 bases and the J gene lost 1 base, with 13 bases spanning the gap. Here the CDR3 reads CASGSHHPGNTGELFF. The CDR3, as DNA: TGTGCTAGTGGTTCCCACCATCCGGGGAACACCGGGGAGCTGTTTTTT.

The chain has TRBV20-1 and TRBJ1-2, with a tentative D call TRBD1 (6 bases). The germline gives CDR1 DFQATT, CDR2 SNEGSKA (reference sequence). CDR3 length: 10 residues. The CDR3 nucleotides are TGCAGCCCCGACAGGCCCAACTACACCTTC. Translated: CSPDRPNYTF.

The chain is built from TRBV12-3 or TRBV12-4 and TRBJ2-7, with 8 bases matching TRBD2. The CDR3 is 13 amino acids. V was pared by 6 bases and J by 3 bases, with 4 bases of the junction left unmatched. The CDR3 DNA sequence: TGTGCCAGCAGAGGCGGGAGGTTCTACGAGCAGTACTTC. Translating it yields CASRGGRFYEQYF.

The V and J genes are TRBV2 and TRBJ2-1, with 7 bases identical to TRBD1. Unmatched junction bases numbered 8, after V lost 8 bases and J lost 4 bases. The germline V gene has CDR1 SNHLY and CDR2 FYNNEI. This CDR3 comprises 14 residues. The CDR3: CASGPTGYYNEQFF. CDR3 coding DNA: TGTGCCAGCGGCCCGACAGGGTATTACAATGAGCAGTTCTTC.

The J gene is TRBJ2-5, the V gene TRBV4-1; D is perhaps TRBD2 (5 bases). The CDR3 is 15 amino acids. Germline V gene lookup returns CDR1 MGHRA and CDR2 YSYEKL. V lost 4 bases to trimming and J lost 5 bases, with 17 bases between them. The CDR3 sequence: CASSRALDTGETQYF. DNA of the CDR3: TGCGCCAGCAGCCGAGCGTTGGATACGGGGGAGACCCAGTACTTC.

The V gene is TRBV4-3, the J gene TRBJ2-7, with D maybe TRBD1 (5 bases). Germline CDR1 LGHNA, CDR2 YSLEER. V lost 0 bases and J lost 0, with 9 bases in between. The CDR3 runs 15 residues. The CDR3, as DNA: TGCGCCAGCAGCCAAGATAGACAGAACTCCTACGAGCAGTACTTC. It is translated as CASSQDRQNSYEQYF.

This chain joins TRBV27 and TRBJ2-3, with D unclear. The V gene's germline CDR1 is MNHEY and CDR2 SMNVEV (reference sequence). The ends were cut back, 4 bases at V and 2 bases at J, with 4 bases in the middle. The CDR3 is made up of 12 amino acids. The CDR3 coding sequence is TGTGCCAGCAGTTATAACACAGATACGCAGTATTTT. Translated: CASSYNTDTQYF.

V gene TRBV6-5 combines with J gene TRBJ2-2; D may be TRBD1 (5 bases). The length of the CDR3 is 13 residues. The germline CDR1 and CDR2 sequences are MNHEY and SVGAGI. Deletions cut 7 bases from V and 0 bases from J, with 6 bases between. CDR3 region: CASTDTNTGELFF. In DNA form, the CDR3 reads TGTGCCAGCACGGACACGAACACCGGGGAGCTGTTTTTT.